A single T cell receptor (beta chain) is shown here with its context. Living in 25 or so US areas, the participants were between roughly 18 and 95 years of age. Participants reported their clinical history, and cohort assignment relied on those reports. The V gene's germline CDR1 is MNHEY and CDR2 SMNVEV (reference sequence). The CDR3 totals 13 residues. V dropped 4 bases and J dropped 6 bases, with 9 bases sitting between them. This record comes from a study of blood T cell repertoires in COVID-19. Study-level background: In each case, the material was cDNA or gDNA derived from T cells, B-cell-depleted T cells, or PBMCs.

As processed by the authors: The authors estimated nucleated cell counts from reference gene primer amplification. This table comes from immunoSEQ multiplex PCR, and its TCRdb copy is limited to in-frame clones, with some not included. V and J calls and clone size are as listed in that table; D and trimming were resolved from the DNA. Of around 250,000 clones detected, approximately 79% appear once; the ten largest clones hold under 5%. The chain joins TRBV27 to TRBJ2-2, with D possibly TRBD1 on 5 matching bases. The sequence came from a man under 40 with acute COVID-19. The source material was PBMCs or T cells enriched from blood (not recorded which). In DNA form, the CDR3 reads TGTGCCAGCAGTTCGCAGACAGCCGGGGAGCTGTTTTTT. This gives the protein CASSSQTAGELFF.